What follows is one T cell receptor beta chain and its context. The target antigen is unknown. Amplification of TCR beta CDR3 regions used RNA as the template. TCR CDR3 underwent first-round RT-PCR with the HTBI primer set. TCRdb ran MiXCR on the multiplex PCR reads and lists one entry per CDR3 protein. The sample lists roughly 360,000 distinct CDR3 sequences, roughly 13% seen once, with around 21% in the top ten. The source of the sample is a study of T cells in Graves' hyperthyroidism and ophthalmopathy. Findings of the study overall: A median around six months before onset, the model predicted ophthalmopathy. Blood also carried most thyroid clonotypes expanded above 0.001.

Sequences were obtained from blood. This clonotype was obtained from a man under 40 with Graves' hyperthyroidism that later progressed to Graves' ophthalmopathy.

This chain's CDR3 is CASSSPTGSPLKTQYF. CDR3 in DNA: TGTGCCAGCAGCTCCCCGACAGGGAGCCCGTTGAAGACCCAGTACTTC. The rearrangement links TRBV5-6 to TRBJ2-5; 7 bases align to TRBD1. From germline, CDR1 is SGHDT and CDR2 YYEEEE. The CDR3 sequence is 16 residues long. The V gene end was trimmed by 3 bases and the J gene end by 6 bases; junction bases not matched to a gene: 14.